There are a few counts of the clone carrying this T cell receptor beta chain. These data are taken from a study of blood T cell repertoires in COVID-19. Trimming took 1 base from V and 2 from J; bases not matched to a gene: 11. Per germline, CDR1 KGHSY and CDR2 FQNENV. This CDR3 spans 19 amino acids. In the original workflow: Amplification with reference gene primers provided the estimates of nucleated cell counts. Produced via immunoSEQ multiplex PCR; TCRdb's table is partial and in-frame only. D and trimming were read from the DNA, whereas the V and J calls and clone size are those reported in that table. The profile covers around 260,000 clones, with 85% to 90% appearing a single time and about 1.6% taken by the ten largest.

V usage is TRBV16 and J usage is TRBJ1-2; 12 nucleotides line up with TRBD1. This receptor was identified in a woman aged 40 to 50 who had recovered from COVID-19. The specimen was peripheral blood. CDR3 coding DNA: TGTGCCAGCAGCCAATATGTGGATGGGACAGGGGGCTGGAACTATGGCTACACCTTC. Its protein is CASSQYVDGTGGWNYGYTF.